Each of the 18 T cell receptor beta chains below was sequenced from the same sample in a study of blood T cell repertoires in COVID-19. The protocol was immunoSEQ multiplex PCR, while the TCRdb copy is restricted to in-frame clones and leaves out a portion. The table records 90,000 or so clones, about 84% of them present only once. Material: peripheral blood. These TCRs come from a man in his forties or fifties with active COVID-19.

This chain connects TRBV28 to TRBJ1-1; possibly TRBD1 for D (6 bases). The germline CDR1 and CDR2 sequences are MDHEN and SYDVKM. V was cut by 5 bases and J by 3 bases, with 16 bases left in between. The CDR3 is 15 amino acids. CDR3 DNA: TGTGCCAGCAGTCTGGTCGGCAGGGGAGACACTGAAGCTTTCTTT. Encoded protein: CASSLVGRGDTEAFF.

The chain couples TRBV24-1 to TRBJ2-1, with 12 bases matching TRBD2. Germline V gene lookup returns CDR1 KGHDR and CDR2 SFDVKD. CDR3 size: 15 residues. Trimming cost V 4 bases and J 10 bases; bases outside gene matches: 7. The CDR3 sequence is CATSDGLAGTREQFF. The CDR3 DNA sequence: TGTGCCACCAGTGACGGACTAGCGGGGACCAGGGAGCAGTTCTTC.

The chain uses TRBV28 and TRBJ2-7, with 11 bases aligning to TRBD1. V lost 5 bases to trimming and J lost 2 bases; unmatched junction nucleotides: 2. The CDR3 contains 14 residues. The germline CDR1 and CDR2 sequences are MDHEN and SYDVKM. This chain's CDR3 is CASSGDRGTYEQYF. The CDR3 nucleotides read TGTGCCAGCAGTGGGGACAGGGGGACCTACGAGCAGTACTTC.

The table lists this clone with a few counts. J is TRBJ1-2 and V is TRBV5-1; perhaps TRBD1 as D (5 bases). V lost 4 bases to trimming and J lost 2 bases, with 15 bases between them. This CDR3 region has 15 residues. Germline CDR1 reads SGHRS; CDR2 reads YFSETQ. The CDR3, as DNA: TGCGCCAGCAGCCCGGAGGGACGGGTAAACTATGGCTACACCTTC. Its protein product is CASSPEGRVNYGYTF.

This clone has a single count. The chain combines TRBV2 with TRBJ2-2, with a tentative D call TRBD2 (5 bases). Trimming took 3 bases from V and 7 from J, leaving 9 bases between them. In germline, CDR1 is SNHLY, CDR2 FYNNEI. The CDR3 contains 13 residues. Written as DNA, the CDR3 is TGTGCCAGCAGTGAGGCCCGGGACGGGGAGCTGTTTTTT. Its translation: CASSEARDGELFF. Full variable domain (rest looked up from reference TRBV2 and TRBJ2-2): EPEVTQTPSHQVTQMGQEVILRCVPISNHLYFYWYRQILGQKVEFLVSFYNNEISEKSEIFDDQFSVERPDGSNFTLKIRSTKLEDSAMYFCASSEARDGELFFGEGSRLTVL.

The chain couples TRBV11-2 to TRBJ2-1; 13 bases match TRBD2. Germline values: CDR1 SGHAT, CDR2 FQNNGV. This CDR3 spans 15 amino acids. The ends lost 5 bases at V and 10 bases at J; junction bases unmatched: 8. The CDR3 here is CASSLTSGGAREQFF. In DNA form, the CDR3 reads TGTGCCAGCAGCCTCACTAGCGGGGGGGCCCGGGAGCAGTTCTTC.

This sequence joins TRBV28 and TRBJ1-1, with D unresolved. Per germline, CDR1 MDHEN and CDR2 SYDVKM. V lost 2 bases to trimming and J lost 6 bases, with 4 bases between them. CDR3 length equals 11 residues. The CDR3 protein is CASSLASEAFF. CDR3 DNA: TGTGCCAGCAGTTTAGCGTCTGAAGCTTTCTTT.

This clone was seen once. This chain uses TRBV15 with TRBJ2-2; 7 bases agree with TRBD2. V shed 3 bases, J shed 0 bases, and the junction held 7 bases outside the gene matches. The CDR3 loop spans 17 amino acids. In germline, CDR1 is LNHNV, CDR2 YYDKDF (reference sequence). The CDR3 loop reads CATSSTTSLTNTGELFF. The CDR3 DNA sequence: TGTGCCACCAGCAGTACGACTAGCCTTACGAACACCGGGGAGCTGTTTTTT. The entire variable domain, with the rest obtained from reference TRBV15 and TRBJ2-2, is as follows: DAMVIQNPRYQVTQFGKPVTLSCSQTLNHNVMYWYQQKSSQAPKLLFHYYDKDFNNEADTPDNFQSRRPNTSFCFLDIRSPGLGDTAMYLCATSSTTSLTNTGELFFGEGSRLTVL.

The J gene is TRBJ2-3, the V gene TRBV6-2 or TRBV6-3, with TRBD2 identical over 12 bases. The CDR3 length is 18 residues. V shed 4 bases, J shed 0 bases, and the junction held 8 bases outside the gene matches. Germline CDR1 is MNHEY and CDR2 is SVGEGT. The CDR3 DNA reads TGTGCCAGCAGTTTTCCTAGCGGGAGGGCCGCCAGCACAGATACGCAGTATTTT. It codes for CASSFPSGRAASTDTQYF.

The chain joins TRBV9 to TRBJ1-6, with D hard to call. V was clipped by 3 bases and J by 7 bases, with 11 bases between them. Per germline, CDR1 SGDLS and CDR2 YYNGEE. CDR3 size: 14 residues. The CDR3, as DNA: TGTGCCAGCAGCGGGGGAGACCTGAATTCACCCCTCCACTTT. Its protein product is CASSGGDLNSPLHF.

The chain has TRBV19 and TRBJ1-2; D is possibly TRBD1 (5 bases). This CDR3 region has 14 residues. The V gene's germline CDR1 is LNHDA and CDR2 SQIVND (reference sequence). V lost 1 base, J lost 5 bases, and 11 bases lay in between. CDR3 DNA sequence: TGTGCCAGTAGTATAGCTGCAGGGACTTATGGCTACACCTTC. It codes for CASSIAAGTYGYTF.

This chain uses TRBV5-4 with TRBJ1-1, with 10 bases matching TRBD1. Germline CDR1 reads SGHNT; CDR2 reads YYREEE (reference sequence). Trimming removed 4 bases from V and 0 bases from J; junction bases left unmatched: 12. The CDR3 is 18 residues long. This CDR3 reads CASSGGQGSGALNTEAFF. CDR3 nucleotide sequence: TGTGCCAGCAGCGGGGGACAGGGGTCGGGGGCCTTGAACACTGAAGCTTTCTTT. The variable domain in full, completed from reference TRBV5-4 and TRBJ1-1, reads ETGVTQSPTHLIKTRGQQVTLRCSSQSGHNTVSWYQQALGQGPQFIFQYYREEENGRGNFPPRFSGLQFPNYSSELNVNALELDDSALYLCASSGGQGSGALNTEAFFGQGTRLTVV.

The rearrangement uses TRBV6-5 and TRBJ2-2, with 9 nucleotides matching TRBD1. In germline, CDR1 is MNHEY, CDR2 SVGAGI. The CDR3 runs to 14 residues. V was clipped by 6 bases and J by 6 bases; unmatched bases: 5. In DNA form, the CDR3 reads TGTGCCAGCAGGGGGACAGGGAGATCCGGGGAGCTGTTTTTT. This encodes CASRGTGRSGELFF.

CDR3: CASNGQGLGEQYF. In nucleotides, the CDR3 is TGTGCCAGCAACGGACAGGGACTCGGCGAGCAGTACTTC. V usage is TRBV6-5 and J usage is TRBJ2-7; 8 bases are shared with TRBD1. Unmatched junction bases numbered 8, after V lost 7 bases and J lost 6 bases. The germline V gene encodes CDR1 MNHEY and CDR2 SVGAGI. The CDR3 extends over 13 amino acids.

The chain uses TRBV29-1 and TRBJ1-2, with D uncertain. The CDR3 length is 13 residues. The germline V gene encodes CDR1 SQVTM and CDR2 ANQGSEA. V shed 3 bases and J shed 4 bases, with 12 bases lying between them. CDR3 bases: TGCAGCGTTGAGGGCCAGAGAGTCTATGGCTACACCTTC. It translates to CSVEGQRVYGYTF. Looking up the rest from reference TRBV29-1 and TRBJ1-2 gives the full variable domain: SAVISQKPSRDICQRGTSLTIQCQVDSQVTMMFWYRQQPGQSLTLIATANQGSEATYESGFVIDKFPISRPNLTFSTLTVSNMSPEDSSIYLCSVEGQRVYGYTFGSGTRLTVV.

This rearrangement joins TRBV3-1 (or the pseudogene TRBV3-2) to TRBJ1-2, with D perhaps matching TRBD1 (6 bases). Germline values: CDR1 LGHDT, CDR2 YNNKEL (reference sequence). This CDR3 has 16 amino acids. V was trimmed by 4 bases and J by 8 bases, leaving 23 bases between them. The CDR3 DNA reads as TGTGCCAGCAGCCCCTGGGCTGCAGGGGCCAAAAGGGGCTACACCTTC. It codes for CASSPWAAGAKRGYTF.

The chain has TRBV7-6 and TRBJ2-7; 8 bases map to TRBD2. V shed 5 bases and J 5 bases; nucleotides not matched to a gene: 8. Germline CDR1 and CDR2: SGHVS and FNYEAQ. The CDR3 sequence is 14 residues long. This chain's CDR3 is CASSTGGARNEQYF. CDR3 in DNA: TGTGCCAGCAGCACCGGGGGGGCCCGTAACGAGCAGTACTTC.

This chain uses TRBV28 with TRBJ1-1, with D tentatively TRBD1 (6 bases). V dropped 6 bases and J dropped 3 bases, with 8 bases sitting between them. This CDR3 has 12 amino acids. Germline V gene data show CDR1 as MDHEN and CDR2 as SYDVKM. The DNA of the CDR3 is TGTGCCAGCAGGGACAGCTACACTGAAGCTTTCTTT. It codes for CASRDSYTEAFF.